This TCR beta chain was profiled in a study of Tregs in tolerant kidney transplant recipients. Whole-study findings and limits: Validation in larger populations is needed because few patients were studied. The most relevant donor-specific Treg TCRbeta repertoire apparently came from expansion with activated donor B cells. Donor-specific Treg expansion exceeded global Treg expansion in tolerant patients, suggesting antigen drive.

Some clones are missing from TCRdb's copy, which holds only in-frame ones; the method was immunoSEQ multiplex PCR. The sample includes 84,000 or so clones, approximately 93% of them seen just once. Related graft donors supplied nonmyeloablative bone marrow transplants, and mixed chimerism was transient. Unstimulated Tregs (CD4+CD25+CD127-) and CD4+CD25- non-Tregs were sorted from PBMCs. The V gene end was trimmed by 6 bases and the J gene end by 1 base; junction bases not matched to a gene: 9. The CDR3 consists of 15 residues. In the case of this clone: No antigen is known for it.

The receptor comes from a human patient who received a combined kidney and bone marrow transplant. Some T cells may be the graft donor's. The starting material was CD4+ T cells from blood (PBMCs), obtained 12 months after the transplant. This chain joins TRBV5-3 and TRBJ2-7; 8 positions match TRBD2. TRBV5-3 is marked as an open reading frame, function uncertain. CDR3 coding DNA: TGTGCCAGAAATTTCCGGGGGGGTGAATCCTACGAGCAGTACTTC. Residues: CARNFRGGESYEQYF.